The next 25 T cell receptor beta chains were all read from a single sample in a study of shared clonotypes between healthy human individuals. Profiled with immunoSEQ multiplex PCR; TCRdb holds only in-frame clones, not every one. The sample lists 450,000 or so clones, approximately 77% occurring once. Sequencing input: PBMCs. These receptors were taken from a woman aged 40 to 55 in good health. Some clones in this sample may be carry-over from other donors' samples.

This sequence joins TRBV29-1 and TRBJ2-2; TRBD2 is a possible D gene (5 bases). V shed 3 bases and J shed 4 bases, with 12 bases lying between them. The CDR3 length is 14 residues. Germline V gene lookup returns CDR1 SQVTM and CDR2 ANQGSEA. The CDR3 DNA sequence: TGCAGCGTTGAGGTTAGCCGGGGCACCGGGGAGCTGTTTTTT. Translated: CSVEVSRGTGELFF.

The chain couples TRBV7-2 to TRBJ1-1; no clear D gene. Trimming removed 5 bases at V and 0 bases at J, with 16 bases between. Germline V gene lookup returns CDR1 SGHTA and CDR2 FQGNSA. This CDR3 is 16 amino acids long. CDR3 sequence reads: CASSLLAGSLNTEAFF. DNA for the CDR3: TGTGCCAGCAGCCTCTTGGCAGGAAGCTTGAACACTGAAGCTTTCTTT.

The V call is TRBV28, the J call TRBJ1-2; no reliable D call. The CDR3 totals 13 residues. Trimming pared 6 bases from V and 6 bases from J, leaving 14 bases between. Germline V lookup: CDR1 MDHEN, CDR2 SYDVKM. CDR3 sequence: CASSIGPSDGYTF. The CDR3 DNA is TGTGCCAGCAGCATAGGGCCAAGTGATGGCTACACCTTC.

In this sample, this clone turned up a few times. The chain links TRBV15 to TRBJ1-4; tentative D call: TRBD1 (5 bases). Trimming stripped 0 bases from V and 2 bases from J, with 7 bases between. Germline V lookup: CDR1 LNHNV, CDR2 YYDKDF (reference sequence). The CDR3 has 15 residues. CDR3 amino acids: CATSRDRGTNEKLFF. DNA for the CDR3: TGTGCCACCAGCAGAGATCGGGGGACTAATGAAAAACTGTTTTTT.

The J gene is TRBJ1-4, the V gene TRBV28; 12 nucleotides match TRBD1. The length of the CDR3 is 15 residues. V was pared by 5 bases and J by 8 bases, with 6 bases of the junction left unmatched. Germline-derived CDR1 and CDR2 are MDHEN and SYDVKM. This chain's CDR3 is CASSTTGTGGEKLFF. CDR3 coding DNA: TGTGCCAGCAGTACCACCGGGACAGGGGGCGAAAAACTGTTTTTT.

This chain links TRBV5-4 with TRBJ2-5; TRBD2 matches 9 bases. This CDR3 is built from 15 residues. The V segment lost 4 bases and the J segment 5 bases; nucleotides outside the gene matches: 9. The germline V gene encodes CDR1 SGHNT and CDR2 YYREEE (reference sequence). For the CDR3, the DNA is TGTGCCAGCAGCGTAGGACTAGCGAACGGGGAGACCCAGTACTTC. Protein: CASSVGLANGETQYF.

The chain combines TRBV28 with TRBJ2-1; TRBD2 aligns across 8 bases. There are 15 residues in the CDR3. Germline V CDR1 and CDR2: MDHEN, SYDVKM. V lost 5 bases and J lost 5; bases outside the gene matches: 8. CDR3 sequence: CASSGPGLGDNEQFF. Here the CDR3 DNA reads TGTGCCAGCAGTGGACCGGGACTAGGCGACAATGAGCAGTTCTTC.

The sample holds one count of this clone. The rearrangement joins TRBV20-1 to TRBJ2-1; D unresolved. Trimming removed 5 bases at V and 9 bases at J, with 8 bases between. CDR1 is DFQATT, CDR2 SNEGSKA, per germline (reference sequence). The CDR3 runs to 10 residues. The CDR3 protein is CSAQHSEQFF. The CDR3 DNA reads as TGCAGTGCTCAACATAGTGAGCAGTTCTTC.

This rearrangement joins TRBV5-6 to TRBJ2-5; no reliable D call. Looked up from germline, CDR1 is SGHDT and CDR2 is YYEEEE. V was cut by 0 bases and J by 5 bases, with 14 bases left in between. The CDR3 is 15 amino acids. CDR3 sequence (DNA): TGTGCCAGCAGCTTGGGGCTCGGTCCCCAGGAGACCCAGTACTTC. This gives the protein CASSLGLGPQETQYF.

Details on this clone: This likely traces to a read error, being one base from a far larger clone. The genes are TRBV13 and TRBJ2-1; D gene unclear. The V and J ends lost 0 bases and 5 bases respectively, with 11 bases between them. Per germline, CDR1 PRHDT and CDR2 FYEKMQ (reference sequence). This CDR3 is 15 amino acids long. CDR3: CASSLGATPHNEQFF. The CDR3 DNA is TGTGCCAGCAGCTTAGGGGCGACTCCCCACAATGAGCAGTTCTTC.

This chain uses TRBV2 with TRBJ2-7; unclear D gene. The CDR3 is 16 residues long. CDR1 and CDR2 (germline): SNHLY, FYNNEI. The V end was cut by 1 base, the J end by 0 bases, with 13 bases between. CDR3 nucleotides: TGTGCCAGCAGTGAAGTCCAAAGGTCGAGCTCCTACGAGCAGTACTTC. It specifies CASSEVQRSSSYEQYF.

This clone was picked up one time. The rearrangement joins TRBV19 to TRBJ2-2; no reliable D call. The germline CDR1 and CDR2 sequences are LNHDA and SQIVND (reference sequence). V lost 1 base and J 7 bases, leaving 4 bases between the germline ends. The CDR3 length is 12 residues. The CDR3 sequence: CASSIGGGELFF. CDR3 nucleotides: TGTGCCAGTAGTATAGGTGGCGGGGAGCTGTTTTTT.

Ten or more counts support this clone. The rearrangement joins TRBV6-4 to TRBJ2-2; tentatively, D is TRBD1 or TRBD2 (5 bases each). Germline V gives CDR1 MRHNA, CDR2 SNTAGT. The CDR3 runs 14 residues. Trimming left V 0 bases short and J 6 bases short, with 8 bases between. The CDR3: CASSDSGTPGELFF. CDR3 bases: TGTGCCAGCAGTGACTCTGGGACGCCCGGGGAGCTGTTTTTT.

The chain has TRBV7-9 and TRBJ1-2, with a weak D call TRBD1 (5 bases). V dropped 0 bases and J dropped 8 bases, with 10 bases sitting between them. CDR1 is SEHNR and CDR2 is FQNEAQ in the germline V gene (reference sequence). The CDR3 consists of 13 residues. In DNA form, the CDR3 reads TGTGCCAGCAGCTTAGCCCAGGGTGGGGGCTACACCTTC. This translates into CASSLAQGGGYTF.

This chain connects TRBV9 to TRBJ2-4; 7 nucleotides agree with TRBD2. This CDR3 is 15 amino acids long. The germline V gene encodes CDR1 SGDLS and CDR2 YYNGEE. Trimming took 0 bases from V and 6 from J; bases not matched to a gene: 6. The CDR3: CASSVGAGPGNIQYF. CDR3 coding DNA: TGTGCCAGCAGCGTAGGAGCGGGGCCGGGAAACATTCAGTACTTC.

V is TRBV5-6 and J is TRBJ1-4; D is undetermined. Per the germline V gene, CDR1 is SGHDT and CDR2 is YYEEEE. V lost 4 bases and J lost 7, with 11 bases in between. This CDR3 has 13 residues. The CDR3 DNA sequence: TGTGCCAGCAGCGCGACGTGGGGTGAAAAACTGTTTTTT. Residues: CASSATWGEKLFF.

The chain recombines TRBV5-1 with TRBJ2-3; the match to TRBD2 covers 12 bases. CDR3 size: 17 residues. J gave up 3 bases and V 3 bases, and 8 bases lay outside the gene matches. Germline V gene lookup returns CDR1 SGHRS and CDR2 YFSETQ. CDR3 sequence reads: CASSWASGRAGTDTQYF. The CDR3 DNA follows: TGCGCCAGCAGCTGGGCTAGCGGGAGGGCCGGAACAGATACGCAGTATTTT.

The V call is TRBV6-1, the J call TRBJ2-7; D is perhaps TRBD1 or TRBD2 (5 bases each). V was pared by 6 bases and J by 4 bases, with 10 bases between. This CDR3 comprises 12 residues. CDR1 is MNHNS and CDR2 is SASEGT in the germline V gene. CDR3 protein: CASRRGTYEQYF. In DNA form, the CDR3 reads TGTGCCAGCAGACGAGGGACGTACGAGCAGTACTTC.

The rearrangement joins TRBV5-6 to TRBJ2-5; TRBD2 matches 13 bases. J lost 5 bases, V lost 4 bases, and 8 bases had no gene match. This CDR3 is built from 16 residues. The germline CDR1 and CDR2 sequences are SGHDT and YYEEEE. CDR3 coding DNA: TGTGCCAGCAGCCTTCGGACTAGCGGGAGTGGGGAGACCCAGTACTTC. Amino acids: CASSLRTSGSGETQYF.

Comments on this clone: Since a far larger clone is one base different, this is likely a read error. J is TRBJ1-5 and V is TRBV11-2, with a possible D match to TRBD1 (5 bases). The length of the CDR3 is 13 residues. V lost 1 base and J 5 bases, leaving 6 bases between the germline ends. The germline V gene encodes CDR1 SGHAT and CDR2 FQNNGV. CDR3 bases: TGTGCCAGCAGCTTAGCGACAGATCAGCCCCAGCATTTT. Translated, it gives CASSLATDQPQHF.

The gene calls are TRBV4-3 and TRBJ2-2; weak D call: TRBD1 (6 bases). The germline CDR1 and CDR2 sequences are LGHNA and YSLEER. V lost 3 bases, J lost 0 bases, and 8 bases lay in between. The CDR3 spans 15 residues. CDR3 region: CASSQDRPNTGELFF. DNA for the CDR3: TGCGCCAGCAGCCAGGACAGACCGAACACCGGGGAGCTGTTTTTT.

The chain combines TRBV5-4 with TRBJ2-1; no definite D call. The germline V gene has CDR1 SGHNT and CDR2 YYREEE (reference sequence). This CDR3 contains 15 residues. V lost 4 bases, J lost 7 bases, and 18 bases lay in between. The CDR3 sequence: CASSSSRAYVNEQFF. The CDR3 DNA reads TGTGCCAGCAGCAGTAGCAGAGCGTACGTTAATGAGCAGTTCTTC.

V gene TRBV28 combines with J gene TRBJ1-4; the D gene is possibly TRBD1 (5 bases). CDR3 length equals 12 residues. V lost 3 bases to trimming and J lost 11 bases, with 10 bases between them. Germline V lookup: CDR1 MDHEN, CDR2 SYDVKM. The CDR3 nucleotides read TGTGCCAGCAGTTTGATAGGGACCAAACTGTTTTTT. Translation: CASSLIGTKLFF.

CDR3 protein: CASSPPGLTGELFF. CDR3 DNA: TGTGCCAGCAGCCCCCCCGGGCTCACCGGGGAGCTGTTTTTT. The V gene is TRBV7-9, the J gene TRBJ2-2; D is uncertain. V was trimmed by 5 bases and J by 4 bases, leaving 11 bases between them. CDR1 is SEHNR and CDR2 is FQNEAQ in the germline V gene (reference sequence). This CDR3 has 14 residues. Full variable domain (remainder filled in from reference TRBV7-9 and TRBJ2-2): DTGVSQNPRHKITKRGQNVTFRCDPISEHNRLYWYRQTLGQGPEFLTYFQNEAQLEKSRLLSDRFSAERPKGSFSTLEIQRTEQGDSAMYLCASSPPGLTGELFFGEGSRLTVL.

This rearrangement joins TRBV7-8 to TRBJ2-7; 9 bases align to TRBD2. Germline CDR1 SGHVS, CDR2 FQNEAQ. Trimming at V came to 4 bases and at J to 4 bases, leaving 2 bases not matched to a gene. This CDR3 contains 13 residues. The CDR3 DNA is TGTGCCAGCAGCTGGCGGGAGGGGTACGAGCAGTACTTC. It codes for CASSWREGYEQYF.